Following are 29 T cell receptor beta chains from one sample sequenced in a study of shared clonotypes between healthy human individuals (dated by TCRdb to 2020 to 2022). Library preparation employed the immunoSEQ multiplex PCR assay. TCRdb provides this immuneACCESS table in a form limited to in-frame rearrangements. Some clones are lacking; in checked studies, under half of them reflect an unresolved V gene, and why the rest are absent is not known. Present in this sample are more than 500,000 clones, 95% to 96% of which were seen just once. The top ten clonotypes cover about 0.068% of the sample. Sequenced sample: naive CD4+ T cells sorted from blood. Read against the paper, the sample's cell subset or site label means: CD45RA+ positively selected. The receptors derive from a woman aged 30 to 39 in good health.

CDR3 sequence (DNA): TGTGCCAGCAGCTTAGATAGTAGCGCCTTGTACGAGCAGTACTTC. Translated, it gives CASSLDSSALYEQYF. The chain combines TRBV7-2 with TRBJ2-7; perhaps TRBD2 as D (5 bases). CDR1 SGHTA and CDR2 FQGNSA come from the germline V gene. V lost 1 base, J lost 4 bases, and 14 bases lay in between. The CDR3 totals 15 residues.

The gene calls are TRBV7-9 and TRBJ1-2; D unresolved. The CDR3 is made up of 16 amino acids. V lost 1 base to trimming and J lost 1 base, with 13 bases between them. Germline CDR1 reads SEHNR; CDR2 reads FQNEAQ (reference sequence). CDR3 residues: CASSLDPQQNNYGYTF. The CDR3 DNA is TGTGCCAGCAGCTTAGATCCGCAGCAAAATAACTATGGCTACACCTTC.

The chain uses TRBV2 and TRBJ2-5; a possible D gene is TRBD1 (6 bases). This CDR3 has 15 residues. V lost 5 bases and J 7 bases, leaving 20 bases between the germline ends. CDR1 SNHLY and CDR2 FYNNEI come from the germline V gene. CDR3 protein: CASSPDRTGTGTQYF. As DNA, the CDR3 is TGTGCCAGCAGTCCGGACAGAACCGGGACCGGGACCCAGTACTTC.

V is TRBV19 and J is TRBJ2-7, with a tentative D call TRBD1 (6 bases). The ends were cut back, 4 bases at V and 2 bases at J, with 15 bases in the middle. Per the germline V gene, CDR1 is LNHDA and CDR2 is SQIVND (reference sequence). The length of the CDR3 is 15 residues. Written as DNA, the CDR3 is TGTGCCAGTAGTACACGACAGGTCCCTGCCTACGAGCAGTACTTC. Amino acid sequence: CASSTRQVPAYEQYF.

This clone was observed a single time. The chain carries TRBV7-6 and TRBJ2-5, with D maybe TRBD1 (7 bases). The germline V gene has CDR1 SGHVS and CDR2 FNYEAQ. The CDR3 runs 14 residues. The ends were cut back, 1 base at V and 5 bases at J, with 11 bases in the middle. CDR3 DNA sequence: TGTGCCAGCAGCTTAGAGGCAGGGGGGGAGACCCAGTACTTC. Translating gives CASSLEAGGETQYF.

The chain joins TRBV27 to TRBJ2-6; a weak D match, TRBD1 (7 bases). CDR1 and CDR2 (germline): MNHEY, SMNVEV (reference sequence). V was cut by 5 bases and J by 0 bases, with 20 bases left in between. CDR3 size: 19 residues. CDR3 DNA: TGTGCCAGCAGTCCCTACCCGCCAGGGGGGAACTCTGGGGCCAACGTCCTGACTTTC. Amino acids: CASSPYPPGGNSGANVLTF.

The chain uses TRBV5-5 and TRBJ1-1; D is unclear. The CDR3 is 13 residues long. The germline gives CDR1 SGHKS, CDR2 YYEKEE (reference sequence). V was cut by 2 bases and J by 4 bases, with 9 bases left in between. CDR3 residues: CASSLAVSTEAFF. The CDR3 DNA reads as TGTGCCAGCAGCTTAGCGGTTAGCACTGAAGCTTTCTTT. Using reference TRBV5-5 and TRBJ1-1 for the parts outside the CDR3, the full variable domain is DAGVTQSPTHLIKTRGQQVTLRCSPISGHKSVSWYQQVLGQGPQFIFQYYEKEERGRGNFPDRFSARQFPNYSSELNVNALLLGDSALYLCASSLAVSTEAFFGQGTRLTVV.

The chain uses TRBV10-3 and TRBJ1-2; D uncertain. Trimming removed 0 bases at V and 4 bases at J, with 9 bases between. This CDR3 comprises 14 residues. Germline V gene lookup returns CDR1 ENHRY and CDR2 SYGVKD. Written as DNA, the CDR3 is TGTGCCATCAGTGAGTCGGTACAGCCCTATGGCTACACCTTC. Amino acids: CAISESVQPYGYTF.

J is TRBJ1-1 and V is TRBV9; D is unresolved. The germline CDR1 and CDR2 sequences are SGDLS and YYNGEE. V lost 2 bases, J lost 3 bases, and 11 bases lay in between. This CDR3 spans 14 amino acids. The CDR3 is CASSVAEEDTEAFF. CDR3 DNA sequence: TGTGCCAGCAGCGTCGCCGAGGAGGACACTGAAGCTTTCTTT.

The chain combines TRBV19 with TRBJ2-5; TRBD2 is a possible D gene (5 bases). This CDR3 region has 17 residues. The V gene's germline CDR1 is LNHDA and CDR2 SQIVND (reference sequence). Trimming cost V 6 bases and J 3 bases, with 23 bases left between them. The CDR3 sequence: CASRSMEAGPSKETQYF. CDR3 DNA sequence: TGTGCCAGTAGGAGTATGGAGGCGGGTCCATCTAAAGAGACCCAGTACTTC.

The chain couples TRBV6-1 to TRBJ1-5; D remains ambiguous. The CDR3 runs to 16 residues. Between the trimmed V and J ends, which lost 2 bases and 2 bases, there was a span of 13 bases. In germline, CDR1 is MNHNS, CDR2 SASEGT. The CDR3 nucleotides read TGTGCCAGCAGTGAAAGGACCAAGAGGGGCAATCAGCCCCAGCATTTT. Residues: CASSERTKRGNQPQHF.

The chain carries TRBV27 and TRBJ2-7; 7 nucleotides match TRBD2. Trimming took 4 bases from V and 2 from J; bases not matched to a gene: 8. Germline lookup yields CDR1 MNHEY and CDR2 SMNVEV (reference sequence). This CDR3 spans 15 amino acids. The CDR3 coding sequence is TGTGCCAGCAGTTCACTTGGACTAGAAACCTACGAGCAGTACTTC. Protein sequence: CASSSLGLETYEQYF.

The CDR3 nucleotides are TGTGCCAGCAGTAATTACAAGAACACTGAAGCTTTCTTT. Its protein product is CASSNYKNTEAFF. The chain employs TRBV6-5 and TRBJ1-1; D ambiguous. Germline V gene sequence: CDR1 MNHEY, CDR2 SVGAGI. The length of the CDR3 is 13 residues. The V and J ends lost 5 bases and 1 base respectively, with 8 bases between them.

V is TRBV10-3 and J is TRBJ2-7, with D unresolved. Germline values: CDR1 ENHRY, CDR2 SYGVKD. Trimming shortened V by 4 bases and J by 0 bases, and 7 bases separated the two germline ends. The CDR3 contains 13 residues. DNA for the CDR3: TGTGCCATCAGTGGTGGGTCCTCCTACGAGCAGTACTTC. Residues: CAISGGSSYEQYF.

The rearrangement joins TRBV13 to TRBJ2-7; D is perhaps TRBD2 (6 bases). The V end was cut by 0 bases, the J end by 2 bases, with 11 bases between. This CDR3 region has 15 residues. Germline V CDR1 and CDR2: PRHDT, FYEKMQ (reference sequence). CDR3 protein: CASSLGAGNPYEQYF. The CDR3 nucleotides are TGTGCCAGCAGCTTAGGCGCGGGAAATCCCTACGAGCAGTACTTC. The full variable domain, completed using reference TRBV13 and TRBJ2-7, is AAGVIQSPRHLIKEKRETATLKCYPIPRHDTVYWYQQGPGQDPQFLISFYEKMQSDKGSIPDRFSAQQFSDYHSELNMSSLELGDSALYFCASSLGAGNPYEQYFGPGTRLTVT.

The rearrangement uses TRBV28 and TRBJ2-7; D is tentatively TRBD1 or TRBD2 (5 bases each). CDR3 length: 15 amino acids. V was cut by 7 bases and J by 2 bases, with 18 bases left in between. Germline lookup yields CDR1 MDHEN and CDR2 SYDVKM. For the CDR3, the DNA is TGTGCCAGCATGAGTGAGGGGAGTGGAGCCTACGAGCAGTACTTC. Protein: CASMSEGSGAYEQYF.

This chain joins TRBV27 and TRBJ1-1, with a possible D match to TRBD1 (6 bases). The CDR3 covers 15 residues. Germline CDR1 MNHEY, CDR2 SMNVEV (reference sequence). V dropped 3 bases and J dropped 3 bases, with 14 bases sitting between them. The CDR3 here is CASSLLGQPYTEAFF. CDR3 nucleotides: TGTGCCAGCAGTTTGCTTGGACAGCCTTACACTGAAGCTTTCTTT.

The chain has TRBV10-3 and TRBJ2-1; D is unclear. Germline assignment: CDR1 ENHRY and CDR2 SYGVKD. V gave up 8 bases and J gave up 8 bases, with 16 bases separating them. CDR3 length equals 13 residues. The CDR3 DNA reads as TGTGCCATCGGGGATGGCCGTGTTGATGAGCAGTTCTTC. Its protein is CAIGDGRVDEQFF.

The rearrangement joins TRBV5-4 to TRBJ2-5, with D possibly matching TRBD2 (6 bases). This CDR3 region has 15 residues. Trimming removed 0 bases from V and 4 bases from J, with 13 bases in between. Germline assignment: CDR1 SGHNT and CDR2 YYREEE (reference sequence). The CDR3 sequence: CASSLGLDLSETQYF. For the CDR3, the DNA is TGTGCCAGCAGCTTGGGACTAGATCTATCAGAGACCCAGTACTTC.

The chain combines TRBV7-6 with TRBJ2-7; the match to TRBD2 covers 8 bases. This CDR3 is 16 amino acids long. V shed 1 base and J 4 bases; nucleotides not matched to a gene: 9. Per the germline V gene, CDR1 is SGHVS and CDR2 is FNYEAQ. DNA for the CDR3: TGTGCCAGCAGCTTAGTCGGTAGCGGGGTGTCTTACGAGCAGTACTTC. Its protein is CASSLVGSGVSYEQYF.

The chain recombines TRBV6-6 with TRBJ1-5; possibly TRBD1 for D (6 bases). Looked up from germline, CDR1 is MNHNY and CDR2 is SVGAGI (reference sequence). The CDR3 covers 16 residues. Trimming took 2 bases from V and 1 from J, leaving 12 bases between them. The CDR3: CASSYLTGLSNQPQHF. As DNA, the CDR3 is TGTGCCAGCAGTTACCTCACAGGGTTGAGCAATCAGCCCCAGCATTTT.

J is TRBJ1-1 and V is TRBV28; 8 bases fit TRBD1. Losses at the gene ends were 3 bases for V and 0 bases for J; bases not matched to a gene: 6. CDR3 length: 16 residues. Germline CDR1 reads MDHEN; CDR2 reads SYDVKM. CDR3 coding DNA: TGTGCCAGCAGTTTCCCCGACAGGGGTGTGAACACTGAAGCTTTCTTT. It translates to CASSFPDRGVNTEAFF.

The CDR3 sequence is CASSLVQGSQPQHF. In DNA form, the CDR3 reads TGTGCCAGCAGCTTAGTCCAGGGGAGTCAGCCCCAGCATTTT. The chain links TRBV11-2 to TRBJ1-5; tentative D call: TRBD1 (6 bases). V was clipped by 1 base and J by 6 bases, with 10 bases between them. The V gene's germline CDR1 is SGHAT and CDR2 FQNNGV. This CDR3 has 14 residues.

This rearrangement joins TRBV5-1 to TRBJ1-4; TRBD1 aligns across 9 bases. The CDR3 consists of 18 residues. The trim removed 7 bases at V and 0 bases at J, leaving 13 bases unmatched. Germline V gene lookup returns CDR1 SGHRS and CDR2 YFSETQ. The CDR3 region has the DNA TGCGCCAGCCGGGACAGGGTGACCTTTGACGCAACTAATGAAAAACTGTTTTTT. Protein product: CASRDRVTFDATNEKLFF.

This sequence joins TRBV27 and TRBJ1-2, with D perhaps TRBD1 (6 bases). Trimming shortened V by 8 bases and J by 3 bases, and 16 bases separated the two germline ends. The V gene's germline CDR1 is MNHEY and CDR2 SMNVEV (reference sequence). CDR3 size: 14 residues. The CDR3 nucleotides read TGTGCCAGCGCCGGGGGGCAGTTGGACTATGGCTACACCTTC. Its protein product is CASAGGQLDYGYTF.

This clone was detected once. CDR3 in amino acids: CASEGLAGDRGTYEQYF. In nucleotides, the CDR3 is TGTGCCAGCGAGGGACTAGCGGGTGACCGGGGGACCTACGAGCAGTACTTC. The chain couples TRBV28 to TRBJ2-7; 12 bases align to TRBD2. The J segment lost 2 bases and the V segment lost 8 bases, leaving 13 bases of the junction unmatched. Looked up from germline, CDR1 is MDHEN and CDR2 is SYDVKM. The length of the CDR3 is 17 residues.

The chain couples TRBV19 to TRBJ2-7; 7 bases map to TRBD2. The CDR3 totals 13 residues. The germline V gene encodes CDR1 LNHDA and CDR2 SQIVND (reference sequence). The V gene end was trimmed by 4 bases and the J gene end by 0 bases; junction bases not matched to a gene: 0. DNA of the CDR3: TGTGCCAGTAGTAGCGGGAGCTCCTACGAGCAGTACTTC. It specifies CASSSGSSYEQYF.

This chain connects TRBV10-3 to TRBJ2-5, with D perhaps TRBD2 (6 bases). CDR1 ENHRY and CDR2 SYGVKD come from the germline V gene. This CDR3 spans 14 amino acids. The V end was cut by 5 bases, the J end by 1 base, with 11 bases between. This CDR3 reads CAISLGTGQETQYF. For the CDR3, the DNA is TGTGCCATCAGTCTGGGGACTGGCCAAGAGACCCAGTACTTC.

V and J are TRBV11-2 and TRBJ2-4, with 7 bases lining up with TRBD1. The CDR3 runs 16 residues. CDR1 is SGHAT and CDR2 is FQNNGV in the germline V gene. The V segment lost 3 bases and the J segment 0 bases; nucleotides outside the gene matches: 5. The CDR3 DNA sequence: TGTGCCAGCAGCTTCTTGACAGGGTTAGCCAAAAACATTCAGTACTTC. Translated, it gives CASSFLTGLAKNIQYF.